Listed below are T cell receptor beta chains from one sample, sequenced in a study of T cell repertoires in cytomegalovirus infection. Each CDR3 protein gets one entry after TCRdb re-called the reads with MiXCR. This sample has about 900,000 distinct CDR3 sequences, with under 40% found just once. For these receptors, no antigen is known. The sequencing here drew on cultured CD8+ T cells from PBMCs, taken from culture after CMV antigen stimulation. The source of these receptors is a human donor in good health (CMV status not recorded). Some clones in this sample may be carry-over from other donors' samples. CDR3s include the opening cysteine and the closing phenylalanine or tryptophan. A D gene is named only where the DNA matches it firmly. Not every row has a clone size; where given, it reads once, few, many or a size class.

CDR3 length: 11; V gene: TRBV12-3/TRBV12-4; J gene: TRBJ2-5; clone size: -; D gene: -; CDR3 DNA: TGTGCCACCAATGGAGGAGAGACCCAGTACTTC; CDR3 protein: CATNGGETQYF
CDR3 length: 14; V gene: TRBV6-6; J gene: TRBJ2-1; clone size: -; D gene: -; CDR3 DNA: TGTGCCAGCAGTTACCGGCCCAGCCTCAATGAGCAGTTCTTC; CDR3 protein: CASSYRPSLNEQFF
CDR3 length: 20; V gene: TRBV7-4; J gene: TRBJ2-4; clone size: -; D gene: TRBD2; CDR3 DNA: TGTGCCAGCAGCCACGCGGCCGGACTAGCGGGGGGGCCAGTCAAAAACATTCAGTACTTC; CDR3 protein: CASSHAAGLAGGPVKNIQYF
CDR3 length: 16; V gene: TRBV2; J gene: TRBJ1-4; clone size: few; D gene: -; CDR3 DNA: TGTGCCAGCAGTGAAGATATTGCGGGAGCTAATGAAAAACTGTTTTTT; CDR3 protein: CASSEDIAGANEKLFF
CDR3 length: 13; V gene: TRBV7-9; J gene: TRBJ1-1; clone size: many; D gene: -; CDR3 DNA: TGTGCCAGCAGCTTAACTACTAACACTGAAGCTTTCTTT; CDR3 protein: CASSLTTNTEAFF
CDR3 length: 16; V gene: TRBV6-6; J gene: TRBJ2-1; clone size: few; D gene: -; CDR3 DNA: TGTGCCAGCAGTTACCCCCCCGAGAGGTCCTACAATGAGCAGTTCTTC; CDR3 protein: CASSYPPERSYNEQFF
CDR3 length: 15; V gene: TRBV2; J gene: TRBJ1-2; clone size: -; D gene: TRBD1; CDR3 DNA: TGTGCCAGTACGGGTCCGGGACAGGGGGGCGGTGGCTACACCTTC; CDR3 protein: CASTGPGQGGGGYTF
CDR3 length: 14; V gene: TRBV6-6; J gene: TRBJ1-5; clone size: few; D gene: -; CDR3 DNA: TGTGCCAGCAGTTACTCGAACAGAGATCAGCCCCAGCATTTT; CDR3 protein: CASSYSNRDQPQHF
CDR3 length: 17; V gene: TRBV7-9; J gene: TRBJ1-2; clone size: -; D gene: TRBD1; CDR3 DNA: TGTGCCAGCAGCTCACCCGCCGACAGGGGCGGGAACTATGGCTACACCTTC; CDR3 protein: CASSSPADRGGNYGYTF
CDR3 length: 16; V gene: TRBV19; J gene: TRBJ2-3; clone size: few; D gene: -; CDR3 DNA: TGTGCCAGTAGTAACCCCCTGACGGGGCTGGGAGATACGCAGTATTTT; CDR3 protein: CASSNPLTGLGDTQYF
CDR3 length: 12; V gene: TRBV12-3/TRBV12-4; J gene: TRBJ1-2; clone size: few; D gene: -; CDR3 DNA: TGTGCCAGCAGTCCCGGGGTGAGGGGCTACACCTTC; CDR3 protein: CASSPGVRGYTF
CDR3 length: 14; V gene: TRBV27; J gene: TRBJ1-2; clone size: few; D gene: -; CDR3 DNA: TGTGCCAGCAGTCACGACAGGACTTACTATGGCTACACCTTC; CDR3 protein: CASSHDRTYYGYTF
CDR3 length: 15; V gene: TRBV5-3; J gene: TRBJ1-1; clone size: -; D gene: -; CDR3 DNA: TGTGCCAGCAGGGACGGAGGGGGGCCCGAGGCTGAAGCTTTCTTT; CDR3 protein: CASRDGGGPEAEAFF
CDR3 length: 19; V gene: TRBV7-9; J gene: TRBJ2-3; clone size: once; D gene: TRBD1; CDR3 DNA: TGTGCCAACAGTCCCACCGGGACAGTAGACACGTATAGCACAGATACGCAGTATTTT; CDR3 protein: CANSPTGTVDTYSTDTQYF
CDR3 length: 14; V gene: TRBV5-1; J gene: TRBJ2-1; clone size: -; D gene: TRBD1; CDR3 DNA: TGCGCCAGCAGCGGCCGGGACAGTGACAATGAGCAGTTCTTC; CDR3 protein: CASSGRDSDNEQFF
CDR3 length: 17; V gene: TRBV29-1; J gene: TRBJ2-3; clone size: -; D gene: TRBD2; CDR3 DNA: TGCAGCGTTGGGGGAGGGCTAGCGGGGGTTGTCACAGATACGCAGTATTTT; CDR3 protein: CSVGGGLAGVVTDTQYF
CDR3 length: 16; V gene: TRBV15; J gene: TRBJ2-3; clone size: -; D gene: TRBD2; CDR3 DNA: TGTGCCACCAGCAGAGTTGCGGGGGGTCGCTCCGGTACGCAGTATTTT; CDR3 protein: CATSRVAGGRSGTQYF
CDR3 length: 14; V gene: TRBV7-8; J gene: TRBJ1-1; clone size: many; D gene: -; CDR3 DNA: TGTGCCAGCAGCTTTGGAGGGGGAGGATCCGAAGCTTTCTTT; CDR3 protein: CASSFGGGGSEAFF
CDR3 length: 15; V gene: TRBV7-9; J gene: TRBJ1-1; clone size: once; D gene: -; CDR3 DNA: TGTGCCAGCAGACATATGGAGGGACACCCTCTGGAAGCTTTCTTT; CDR3 protein: CASRHMEGHPLEAFF
CDR3 length: 15; V gene: TRBV4-3; J gene: TRBJ2-3; clone size: -; D gene: -; CDR3 DNA: TGCGCCAGCAGCCAAGAGTGGCCCGGAACGGATACGCAGTATTTT; CDR3 protein: CASSQEWPGTDTQYF
CDR3 length: 15; V gene: TRBV7-9; J gene: TRBJ2-7; clone size: -; D gene: TRBD1; CDR3 DNA: TGTGCCAGCAGCCTCCGGGACAGCTCTCATTACGAGCAGTACTTC; CDR3 protein: CASSLRDSSHYEQYF
CDR3 length: 17; V gene: TRBV19; J gene: TRBJ2-1; clone size: -; D gene: TRBD2; CDR3 DNA: TGTGCCAGTAGTATAGATGTGCGCCTGACTAGCGGGGGGAACGAGTTCTTC; CDR3 protein: CASSIDVRLTSGGNEFF
CDR3 length: 15; V gene: TRBV19; J gene: TRBJ2-5; clone size: -; D gene: TRBD2; CDR3 DNA: TGTGCCAGTAGTACTTCAAGACTAGCCCAAGAGACCCAGTACTTC; CDR3 protein: CASSTSRLAQETQYF
CDR3 length: 14; V gene: TRBV27; J gene: TRBJ1-2; clone size: -; D gene: -; CDR3 DNA: TGTGCCAGCAGTTTAAATGGGGGTGACTATGGCTACACCTTC; CDR3 protein: CASSLNGGDYGYTF
CDR3 length: 17; V gene: TRBV7-9; J gene: TRBJ2-5; clone size: -; D gene: TRBD1; CDR3 DNA: TGTGCCAGCAGCTCAACAGGGGGCGAGTTTGAGGAAGAGACCCAGTACTTC; CDR3 protein: CASSSTGGEFEEETQYF
CDR3 length: 15; V gene: TRBV25-1; J gene: TRBJ2-1; clone size: -; D gene: -; CDR3 DNA: TGTGCCAGCAGTGAATGGGGAAGGGGGAGGGATGAGCAGTTCTTC; CDR3 protein: CASSEWGRGRDEQFF
CDR3 length: 16; V gene: TRBV6-6; J gene: TRBJ2-2; clone size: -; D gene: -; CDR3 DNA: TGTGCCAGCAGTTACTCGACGATAGCGGTCACCGGGGAGCTGTCTTTT; CDR3 protein: CASSYSTIAVTGELSF
CDR3 length: 12; V gene: TRBV9; J gene: TRBJ1-1; clone size: few; D gene: -; CDR3 DNA: TGTGCCAGCAACAGCATGAACACTGAAGCTTTCTTT; CDR3 protein: CASNSMNTEAFF
CDR3 length: 13; V gene: TRBV15; J gene: TRBJ2-5; clone size: -; D gene: -; CDR3 DNA: TGTGCCACCAGGGAGGCAGGGAAAGAGACCCAGTACTTC; CDR3 protein: CATREAGKETQYF
CDR3 length: 15; V gene: TRBV7-9; J gene: TRBJ2-1; clone size: -; D gene: TRBD2; CDR3 DNA: TGTGCCAGCAGCAACAGACTAGCGGGGTACAATGAGCAGTTCTTC; CDR3 protein: CASSNRLAGYNEQFF
CDR3 length: 18; V gene: TRBV27; J gene: TRBJ1-1; clone size: -; D gene: -; CDR3 DNA: TGTGCCAGCAGTTTAAGAACCGGAAAAGAAAGGTTTACCACTGAAGCTTTCTTT; CDR3 protein: CASSLRTGKERFTTEAFF
CDR3 length: 14; V gene: TRBV12-3/TRBV12-4; J gene: TRBJ2-7; clone size: -; D gene: -; CDR3 DNA: TGTGCCAGCAGTTTAGGGGGGGCGCGGCGCGAGCAGTACTTC; CDR3 protein: CASSLGGARREQYF
CDR3 length: 13; V gene: TRBV6-2/TRBV6-3; J gene: TRBJ2-5; clone size: many; D gene: TRBD1; CDR3 DNA: TGTGCCAGCAGAGGGGACAGCCAAGAGACCCAGTACTTC; CDR3 protein: CASRGDSQETQYF
CDR3 length: 13; V gene: TRBV5-4; J gene: TRBJ1-1; clone size: few; D gene: -; CDR3 DNA: TGTGCCACCTTACCGGGGGAGGCTACTGAAGCTTTCTTT; CDR3 protein: CATLPGEATEAFF
CDR3 length: 15; V gene: TRBV4-1; J gene: TRBJ2-7; clone size: -; D gene: -; CDR3 DNA: TGTGCCAGCAGCCTCGGACAGCCCCCTAGATACGAGCAGTACTTC; CDR3 protein: CASSLGQPPRYEQYF
CDR3 length: 16; V gene: TRBV6-1; J gene: TRBJ1-4; clone size: -; D gene: TRBD1; CDR3 DNA: TGTGCCAGCAGTAAACCTACAGGGGAGATTAATGAAAAACTGTTTTTT; CDR3 protein: CASSKPTGEINEKLFF
CDR3 length: 16; V gene: TRBV4-1; J gene: TRBJ2-2; clone size: few; D gene: TRBD2; CDR3 DNA: TGCGCCAGCAGCCAAGATCTAGGACTAGCGACCGGGGAGCTGTTTTTT; CDR3 protein: CASSQDLGLATGELFF
CDR3 length: 15; V gene: TRBV27; J gene: TRBJ1-4; clone size: few; D gene: -; CDR3 DNA: TGTGCCAGCAGTGTCGCTGGGGGTCGCAATGAAAAACTGTTTTTT; CDR3 protein: CASSVAGGRNEKLFF
CDR3 length: 15; V gene: TRBV4-3; J gene: TRBJ2-2; clone size: once; D gene: -; CDR3 DNA: TGCGCCAGCAGCCAAGGACAGACTAACACCGGGGAGCTGTTTTTT; CDR3 protein: CASSQGQTNTGELFF
CDR3 length: 14; V gene: TRBV6-2/TRBV6-3; J gene: TRBJ1-5; clone size: -; D gene: -; CDR3 DNA: TGTGCCATACAGGGTCCTTATAGCAATCAGCCCCAGCATTTT; CDR3 protein: CAIQGPYSNQPQHF
CDR3 length: 16; V gene: TRBV10-3; J gene: TRBJ1-5; clone size: few; D gene: -; CDR3 DNA: TGTGCCACCTTAGACTCTGGGGCAGGGAGCAATCAGCCCCAGCATTTT; CDR3 protein: CATLDSGAGSNQPQHF
CDR3 length: 12; V gene: TRBV7-9; J gene: TRBJ2-7; clone size: few; D gene: -; CDR3 DNA: TGTGCCATTCCTGGGGATCGATACGAGCAGTACTTC; CDR3 protein: CAIPGDRYEQYF
CDR3 length: 16; V gene: TRBV6-2/TRBV6-3; J gene: TRBJ2-4; clone size: few; D gene: TRBD2; CDR3 DNA: TGTGCCAGCAGTCAGCGGGGCGGGGAAGCCAAAAACATTCAGTACTTC; CDR3 protein: CASSQRGGEAKNIQYF
CDR3 length: 16; V gene: TRBV7-2; J gene: TRBJ1-5; clone size: many; D gene: -; CDR3 DNA: TGTGCCAGCAGCTTAGAGTCCCAGGGCCTCAATCAGCCCCAGCATTTT; CDR3 protein: CASSLESQGLNQPQHF
CDR3 length: 12; V gene: TRBV20-1; J gene: TRBJ1-5; clone size: few; D gene: -; CDR3 DNA: TGCAGTGCTAGTGCTAGCAATCAGCCCCAGCATTTT; CDR3 protein: CSASASNQPQHF
CDR3 length: 15; V gene: TRBV19; J gene: TRBJ2-2; clone size: -; D gene: -; CDR3 DNA: TGTGCCAGTAGCAGGGGACAATCGAACACCGGGGAGCTGTTTTTT; CDR3 protein: CASSRGQSNTGELFF
CDR3 length: 15; V gene: TRBV7-2; J gene: TRBJ2-1; clone size: many; D gene: -; CDR3 DNA: TGTGCCAGCAGCTTCTCAGGACTCGAATACAATGAGCAGTTCTTC; CDR3 protein: CASSFSGLEYNEQFF
CDR3 length: 14; V gene: TRBV7-6; J gene: TRBJ2-2; clone size: -; D gene: TRBD1; CDR3 DNA: TGTGCCAGCAGCTCGGACAGGGGCCCCGGGGAGCTGTTTTTT; CDR3 protein: CASSSDRGPGELFF
CDR3 length: 16; V gene: TRBV27; J gene: TRBJ1-1; clone size: few; D gene: -; CDR3 DNA: TGTGCCAGCAGCGCCGCGGATTCGCCTCATGGGGCTGAAGCTTTCTTT; CDR3 protein: CASSAADSPHGAEAFF
CDR3 length: 14; V gene: TRBV29-1; J gene: TRBJ1-5; clone size: -; D gene: -; CDR3 DNA: TGCAGCCCCGGCTATGGTAATAGCAATCAGCCCCAGCATTTT; CDR3 protein: CSPGYGNSNQPQHF
CDR3 length: 14; V gene: TRBV7-9; J gene: TRBJ2-5; clone size: -; D gene: -; CDR3 DNA: TGTGCCAGCAGCTACAGGGAGGCTGTGGAGACCCAGTACTTC; CDR3 protein: CASSYREAVETQYF
CDR3 length: 16; V gene: TRBV5-1; J gene: TRBJ2-7; clone size: -; D gene: TRBD1; CDR3 DNA: TGCGCCAGCAGCGCCCTACAGGGGACAGACGACTACGAGCAGTACTTC; CDR3 protein: CASSALQGTDDYEQYF
CDR3 length: 14; V gene: TRBV6-1; J gene: TRBJ2-1; clone size: -; D gene: -; CDR3 DNA: TGTGCCAGCTCCTGGACGTCCCCCTACAATGAGCAGTTCTTC; CDR3 protein: CASSWTSPYNEQFF
CDR3 length: 12; V gene: TRBV5-5; J gene: TRBJ1-5; clone size: -; D gene: -; CDR3 DNA: TGTGCCAGCAGCTTGGAGGGGAAGCCCCAGCATTTT; CDR3 protein: CASSLEGKPQHF
CDR3 length: 17; V gene: TRBV27; J gene: TRBJ2-3; clone size: -; D gene: -; CDR3 DNA: TGTGCCAGCAGTCTCGATGGGGCATACGAGAGCACAGATACGCAGTATTTT; CDR3 protein: CASSLDGAYESTDTQYF